The entry below describes one T cell receptor beta chain. The sample comes from a study of blood T cell repertoires in COVID-19. The wider study: Sites in the United States, Italy and Spain provided acute and convalescent COVID-19 samples.

Losses at the gene ends were 5 bases for V and 3 bases for J; bases not matched to a gene: 8. The CDR3 is 17 amino acids. Germline V CDR1 and CDR2: SEHNR, FQNEAQ (reference sequence). Per the study methods: Reference gene primer amplification yielded estimated nucleated cell counts. TCRdb keeps only in-frame clones here, not all; method: immunoSEQ multiplex PCR. V, J and clone size were drawn from that table, and D and trimming were deduced from the DNA. The sample consists of roughly 70,000 clones, approximately 89% of them appearing once. J is TRBJ2-5 and V is TRBV7-9, with 14 bases that match TRBD2. Sequenced: peripheral blood. This receptor was obtained from a man older than 75 with acute or convalescent COVID-19. The CDR3 spells CASSPYGGLAGEETQYF. The CDR3 DNA reads TGTGCCAGCAGCCCTTATGGGGGACTAGCGGGGGAAGAGACCCAGTACTTC.